This T cell receptor (beta chain) comes out of a study of T-cell memory formation after mild COVID-19. Study-level points and caveats: A balance of CD4 and CD8 characterized clones contracting day 15 to 85, whereas later expanders leaned CD4+. Pre-infection memory held some responding clones, suggesting pre-existing cross-reactive T cells responded.

Points on this clonotype: Antigen unknown.

Researchers used 5'RACE with constant-segment primers to make TCR alpha and TCR beta cDNA libraries that carry sample barcodes and UMIs. One entry per CDR3 protein, called by TCRdb with MiXCR from the 5' RACE reads. The sample yields roughly 130,000 distinct CDR3 sequences, roughly 6% seen once. Sequenced sample: PBMCs or a T cell subset sorted from them (not recorded which). This TCR came from an adult woman who had mild COVID-19 (a few samples of this study predate the infection). Cell type and time point are not known.

CDR3 nucleotide sequence: TGTGCCAGCAGCTTAGAGGGTAGCGGGAGACCCGACTGGGAGCAGTACTTC. As protein: CASSLEGSGRPDWEQYF. The chain employs TRBV7-8 and TRBJ2-7; 9 bases are a match to TRBD2. The V gene end was trimmed by 1 base and the J gene end by 7 bases; junction bases not matched to a gene: 14. Per germline, CDR1 SGHVS and CDR2 FQNEAQ. The CDR3 runs to 17 residues.